This T cell receptor (beta chain) was profiled in a study of cytomegalovirus exposure and HLA in healthy donors. Trimming removed 2 bases at V and 3 bases at J, with 3 bases between. CDR1 and CDR2 (germline): DFQATT, SNEGSKA (reference sequence). The CDR3 has 11 residues. Researchers ran the PCR with 60 Vbeta and 13 Jbeta primers. Sequencing used immunoSEQ multiplex PCR; TCRdb keeps in-frame clones, though not all of them. The sample holds 150,000 to 200,000 clones, 87% seen once. The rearrangement joins TRBV20-1 to TRBJ2-3; D gene unclear. This receptor was obtained from a girl under three years old in good health and CMV-seronegative. Sequenced: PBMCs. DNA of the CDR3: TGCAGTGCTAGACTGACAGATACGCAGTATTTT. It translates to CSARLTDTQYF.